The entry that follows covers one T cell receptor (beta chain) sequence. Its cognate antigen is unknown. The sample is drawn from a study of cytomegalovirus exposure and HLA in healthy donors. Across the whole study: Early release data held around 80 million unique TCRs from HLA-typed donors.

Broader study findings: A later analysis associated about 18,000 TCR beta sequences with HLA alleles at a 0.05 false discovery rate.

It was with 60 Vbeta and 13 Jbeta primers that the PCR ran. Here immunoSEQ multiplex PCR was the method, and the copy in TCRdb shows in-frame clones only, minus some. This table has around 120,000 clones, around two thirds appearing once. Per the germline V gene, CDR1 is LNHDA and CDR2 is SQIVND (reference sequence). The CDR3 has 13 amino acids. V was cut by 6 bases and J by 11 bases, with 19 bases left in between. Whereas donors were nominally healthy upon sampling, unrecorded immune exposures were probable. The chain has TRBV19 and TRBJ1-1; TRBD1 might be the D (6 bases). Material for sequencing was PBMCs. The sequence was collected from a human donor in good health. CDR3 coding DNA: TGTGCCAGTAGCAACATTGTCGACCAGGGGGCTTTCTTT. As protein: CASSNIVDQGAFF.